Listed here are 4 T cell receptor beta chains from one sample, sequenced in a study of cytomegalovirus exposure and HLA in healthy donors. PCR primers comprised 60 Vbeta and 13 Jbeta primers. Produced via immunoSEQ multiplex PCR; TCRdb's table is partial and in-frame only. The data contain under 200,000 clones, 75% to 85% of them singletons. The sample comprised PBMCs. Every receptor here comes from a woman aged 18-29 years in good health and CMV-seronegative.

The chain is built from TRBV5-4 and TRBJ2-1; D may be TRBD1 (6 bases). Deletions cut 4 bases from V and 7 bases from J, with 15 bases between. Germline CDR1 is SGHNT and CDR2 is YYREEE (reference sequence). The CDR3 extends over 14 amino acids. CDR3 region: CASSQKGQSNEQFF. CDR3 DNA: TGTGCCAGCAGCCAGAAAGGACAGTCGAATGAGCAGTTCTTC.

V and J are TRBV25-1 and TRBJ2-1; 7 bases align to TRBD1. CDR1 MGHDK and CDR2 SYGVNS come from the germline V gene. The trim removed 6 bases at V and 2 bases at J, leaving 10 bases unmatched. This CDR3 comprises 16 residues. The CDR3 protein is CASSLGGQGAYNEQFF. The CDR3 nucleotides are TGTGCCAGCAGCCTAGGTGGGCAGGGGGCCTACAATGAGCAGTTCTTC.

This sequence joins TRBV6-1 and TRBJ2-1; 9 bases match TRBD2. CDR1 and CDR2 (germline): MNHNS, SASEGT. The V and J ends lost 3 bases and 4 bases, in that order; junction bases with no gene match: 7. The CDR3 length is 16 residues. DNA for the CDR3: TGTGCCAGCAGTGACCCGGGACTAGCAGATTACAATGAGCAGTTCTTC. Translation: CASSDPGLADYNEQFF.

The chain recombines TRBV7-2 with TRBJ2-5, with a tentative D call TRBD1 (5 bases). Germline V gene sequence: CDR1 SGHTA, CDR2 FQGNSA. Trimming took off 0 bases at V and 5 bases at J, with 16 bases between the two ends. This CDR3 comprises 16 residues. Here the CDR3 reads CASSLAPKGAGETQYF. The CDR3 coding sequence is TGTGCCAGCAGCTTAGCGCCGAAAGGGGCCGGGGAGACCCAGTACTTC.